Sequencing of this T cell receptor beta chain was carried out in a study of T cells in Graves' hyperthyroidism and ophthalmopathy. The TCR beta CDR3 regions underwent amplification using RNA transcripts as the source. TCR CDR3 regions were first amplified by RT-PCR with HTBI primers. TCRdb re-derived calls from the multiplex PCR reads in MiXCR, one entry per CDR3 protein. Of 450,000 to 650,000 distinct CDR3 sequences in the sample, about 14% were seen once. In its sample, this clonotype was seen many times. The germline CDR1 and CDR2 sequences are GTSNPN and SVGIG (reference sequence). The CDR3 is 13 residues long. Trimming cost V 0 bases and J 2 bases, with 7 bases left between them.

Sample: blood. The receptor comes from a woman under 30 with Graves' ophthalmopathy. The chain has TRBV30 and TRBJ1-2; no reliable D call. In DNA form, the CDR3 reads TGTGCCTGGAGTGTGTACGGGAACTATGGCTACACCTTC. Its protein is CAWSVYGNYGYTF.